This entry features one T cell receptor beta chain sequence. The table came from immunoSEQ multiplex PCR; TCRdb's copy has only in-frame clones and leaves some out. The sample records roughly 200,000 clones, about 85% being singletons. These data belong to a study of blood T cell repertoires in COVID-19. Seattle patients were enrolled during active infection and followed longitudinally. The source material was peripheral blood. This clonotype originated in a woman in her thirties or forties with COVID-19, enrolled during active disease.

The CDR3 sequence is CASSYSDPSEQYF. The CDR3 coding sequence is TGTGCCAGCAGTTACTCGGATCCTAGCGAGCAGTACTTC. This chain joins TRBV6-6 and TRBJ2-7; no clear D gene. Between the trimmed V and J ends, which lost 0 bases and 6 bases, there was a span of 9 bases. The germline CDR1 and CDR2 sequences are MNHNY and SVGAGI (reference sequence). The CDR3 is 13 residues long.